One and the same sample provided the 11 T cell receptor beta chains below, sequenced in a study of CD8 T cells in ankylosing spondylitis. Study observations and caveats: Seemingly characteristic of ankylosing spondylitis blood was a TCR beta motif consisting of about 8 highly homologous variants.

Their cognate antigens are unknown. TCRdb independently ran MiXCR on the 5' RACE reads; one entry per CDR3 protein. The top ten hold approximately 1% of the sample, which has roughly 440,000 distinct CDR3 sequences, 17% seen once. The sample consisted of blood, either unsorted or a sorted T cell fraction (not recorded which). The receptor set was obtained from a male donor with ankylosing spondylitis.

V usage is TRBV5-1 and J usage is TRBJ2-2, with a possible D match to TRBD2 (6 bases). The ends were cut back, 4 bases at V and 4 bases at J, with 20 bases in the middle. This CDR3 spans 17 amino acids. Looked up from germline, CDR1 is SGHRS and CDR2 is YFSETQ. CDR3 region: CASSPRTPGTPTGELFF. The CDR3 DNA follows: TGCGCCAGCAGCCCGCGGACCCCCGGGACTCCCACCGGGGAGCTGTTTTTT.

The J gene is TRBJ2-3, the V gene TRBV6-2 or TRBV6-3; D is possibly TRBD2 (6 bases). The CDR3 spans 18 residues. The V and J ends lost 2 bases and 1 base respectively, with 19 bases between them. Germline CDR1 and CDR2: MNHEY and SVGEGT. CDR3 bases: TGTGCCAGCAGTTACCCTGGGACTTTCACCTCTGGCACAGATACGCAGTATTTT. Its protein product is CASSYPGTFTSGTDTQYF.

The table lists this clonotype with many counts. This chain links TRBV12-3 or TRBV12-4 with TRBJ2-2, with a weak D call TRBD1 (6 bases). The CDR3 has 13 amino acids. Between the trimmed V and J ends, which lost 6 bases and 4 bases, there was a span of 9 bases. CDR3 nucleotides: TGTGCCAGCAGGCAGGGGTCCACCGGGGAGCTGTTTTTT. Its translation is CASRQGSTGELFF.

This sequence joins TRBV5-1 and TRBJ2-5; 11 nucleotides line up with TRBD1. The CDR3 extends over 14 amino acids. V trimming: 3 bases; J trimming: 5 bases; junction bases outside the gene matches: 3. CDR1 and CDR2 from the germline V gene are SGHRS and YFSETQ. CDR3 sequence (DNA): TGCGCCAGCAGCTGGACAGGGGGCGGGGAGACCCAGTACTTC. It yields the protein CASSWTGGGETQYF. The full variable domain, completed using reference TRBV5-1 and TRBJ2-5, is KAGVTQTPRYLIKTRGQQVTLSCSPISGHRSVSWYQQTPGQGLQFLFEYFSETQRNKGNFPGRFSGRQFSNSRSEMNVSTLELGDSALYLCASSWTGGGETQYFGPGTRLLVL.

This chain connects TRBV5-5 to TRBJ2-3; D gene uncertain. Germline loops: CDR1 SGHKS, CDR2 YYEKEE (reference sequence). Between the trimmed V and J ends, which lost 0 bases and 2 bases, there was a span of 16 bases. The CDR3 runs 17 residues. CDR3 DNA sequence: TGTGCCAGCAGCTTGGTGGCCACCCTATGGGCCACAGATACGCAGTATTTT. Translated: CASSLVATLWATDTQYF.

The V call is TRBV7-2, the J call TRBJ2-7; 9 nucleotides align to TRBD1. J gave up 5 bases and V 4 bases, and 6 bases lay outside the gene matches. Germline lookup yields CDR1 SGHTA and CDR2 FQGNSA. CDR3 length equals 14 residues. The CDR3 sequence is CASSYHRGRNEQYF. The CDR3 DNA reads TGTGCCAGCAGCTATCACAGGGGGCGAAACGAGCAGTACTTC.

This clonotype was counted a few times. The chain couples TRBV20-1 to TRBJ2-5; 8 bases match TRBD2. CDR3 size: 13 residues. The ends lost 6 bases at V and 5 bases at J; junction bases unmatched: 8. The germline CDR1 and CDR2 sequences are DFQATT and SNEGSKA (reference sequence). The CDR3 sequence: CSAPAGGWETQYF. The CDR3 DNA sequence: TGCAGTGCCCCGGCGGGGGGCTGGGAGACCCAGTACTTC.

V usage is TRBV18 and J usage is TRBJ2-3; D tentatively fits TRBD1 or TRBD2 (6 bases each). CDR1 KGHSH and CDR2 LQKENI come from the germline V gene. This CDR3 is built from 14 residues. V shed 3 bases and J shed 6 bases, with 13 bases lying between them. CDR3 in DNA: TGTGCCAGCTCACCCTCCTCGGGGGCGGATACGCAGTATTTT. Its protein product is CASSPSSGADTQYF.

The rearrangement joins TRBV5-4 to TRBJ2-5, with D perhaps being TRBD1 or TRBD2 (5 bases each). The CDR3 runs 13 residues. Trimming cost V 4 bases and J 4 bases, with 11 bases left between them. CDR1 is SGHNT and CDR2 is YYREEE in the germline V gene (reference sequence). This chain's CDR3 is CASSPKGRETQYF. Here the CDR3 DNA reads TGTGCCAGCAGCCCCAAGGGGAGAGAGACCCAGTACTTC.

CDR3 DNA: TGCAGTGCTGTCAGGAGGGACGAGCAGTACTTC. This codes for CSAVRRDEQYF. This rearrangement joins TRBV20-1 to TRBJ2-7, with a tentative D call TRBD2 (6 bases). Germline V gene lookup returns CDR1 DFQATT and CDR2 SNEGSKA (reference sequence). The CDR3 runs 11 residues. Trimming removed 5 bases at V and 5 bases at J, with 10 bases between.

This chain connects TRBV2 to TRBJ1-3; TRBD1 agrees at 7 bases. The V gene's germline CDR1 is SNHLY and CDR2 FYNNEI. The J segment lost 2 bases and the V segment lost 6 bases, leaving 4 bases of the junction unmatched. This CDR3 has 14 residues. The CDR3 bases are TGTGCCAGCAGGGACGGGACAGCTGGAAACACCATATATTTT. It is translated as CASRDGTAGNTIYF.